What follows describes a single T cell receptor beta chain. What it recognizes is unknown. The study sequenced TCR beta in blood CD8+ and CD4+ T cells. TEMRA cells were FACS-enriched, while CD8+ and CD4+ T cells were negatively isolated. This record belongs to a study of CD8 T cells in Susac syndrome. This CDR3 is 15 amino acids long. Germline values: CDR1 SEHNR, CDR2 FQNEAQ (reference sequence). J was trimmed by 0 bases and V by 2 bases; bases with no gene match: 4. Random hexamers primed reverse transcription of roughly 0.5 to 1 ug RNA. The amplification used immunoSEQ multiplex PCR on TCR beta CDR3; it spanned 54 Vbeta and 13 Jbeta. MiXCR, applied by TCRdb to the immunoSEQ multiplex PCR reads, yields one record per CDR3 protein. The table records about 400,000 distinct CDR3 sequences, 75% to 90% of them present only once. Overall study findings and caveats: Individuals included in the TCR sequencing and HLA analysis were acknowledged by the study to be relatively few in number.

The rearrangement joins TRBV7-9 to TRBJ2-7; 7 bases align to TRBD2. This clonotype was sampled from a human donor with multiple sclerosis. Sequenced material: CD8+ T cells from PBMCs. The chain's CDR3 is CASSLSREGSYEQYF. In DNA, the CDR3 is TGTGCCAGCAGCTTATCAAGGGAGGGCTCCTACGAGCAGTACTTC.